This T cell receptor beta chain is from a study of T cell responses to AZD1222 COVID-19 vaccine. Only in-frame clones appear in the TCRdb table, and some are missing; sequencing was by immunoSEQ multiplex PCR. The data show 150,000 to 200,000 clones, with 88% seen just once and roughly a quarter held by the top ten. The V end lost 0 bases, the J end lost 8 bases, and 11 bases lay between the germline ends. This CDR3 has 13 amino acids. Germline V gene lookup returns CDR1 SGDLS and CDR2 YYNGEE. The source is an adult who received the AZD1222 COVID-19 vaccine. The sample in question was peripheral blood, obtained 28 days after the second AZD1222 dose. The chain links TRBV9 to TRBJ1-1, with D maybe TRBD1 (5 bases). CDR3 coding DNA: TGTGCCAGCAGCGTAGGGGGGAACGCAGAAGCTTTCTTT. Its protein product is CASSVGGNAEAFF.